The sequence of this TCR beta chain was determined in a study of blood T cells in healthy people across ages. Study results and limitations: Long-lived donors exceeded aged donors in naive CD4+ cells and diversity.

Germline lookup yields CDR1 SNHLY and CDR2 FYNNEI. Trimming shortened V by 3 bases and J by 4 bases, and 7 bases separated the two germline ends. The CDR3 extends over 13 amino acids. Caucasian, healthy and from Russia, the donors were aged between roughly 6 and 95. Donors gave around 10 milliliters of peripheral blood apiece. Then a second PCR, running roughly 7 to 11 cycles, was carried out with a sample-barcoded 5' primer and a J-beta primer mix. Every cDNA molecule bore a tag from a template-switch adaptor containing 12 random nucleotides. TCRdb processed the 5' RACE reads anew with MiXCR; each CDR3 protein has one entry. The data hold some 1.1 million distinct CDR3 sequences, with more than 30% observed a single time. This clonotype was observed a handful of times. The target antigen is unknown.

The clonotype comes from a man aged 18 to 35 in good health. Sequenced: blood. The chain employs TRBV2 and TRBJ1-5; no clear D gene. The CDR3 DNA reads as TGTGCCAGCAGTGATGTGACAAATCAGCCCCAGCATTTT. Its translation: CASSDVTNQPQHF. The full variable domain, completed using reference TRBV2 and TRBJ1-5, is EPEVTQTPSHQVTQMGQEVILRCVPISNHLYFYWYRQILGQKVEFLVSFYNNEISEKSEIFDDQFSVERPDGSNFTLKIRSTKLEDSAMYFCASSDVTNQPQHFGDGTRLSIL.